The 17 T cell receptor beta chains listed next were all sequenced from one sample in a study of radiation and T cells in renal cell carcinoma (dated by TCRdb to the early 2020s). The sample's time point, from its label and the paper: baseline pretreatment blood. Reading the label with the study, this specimen's treatment or condition is: 15 Gy SBRT to primary tumor, nephrectomy 4 weeks later. The library was prepared using the immunoSEQ multiplex PCR assay. TCRdb limited this immuneACCESS table to in-frame rearrangements with V and J called. A share of clones is missing; checked studies link under half to unresolved V genes, and the rest is unexplained. The sample yields some 95,000 clones; approximately 86% were counted once. 7.5% to 8.5% of the sample is in the top ten clones. Sample: blood, taken from a patient whose treatment included radiotherapy and nephrectomy. The source is a man aged 45-60 years with renal cell carcinoma.

CDR3 in amino acids: CASSVVDGISDTQYF. CDR3 sequence (DNA): TGTGCCAGCAGCGTAGTGGACGGTATATCCGATACGCAGTATTTT. The V gene is TRBV9, the J gene TRBJ2-3, with D unresolved. Germline V CDR1 and CDR2: SGDLS, YYNGEE. Trimming cost V 0 bases and J 6 bases, with 14 bases left between them. The CDR3 is made up of 15 amino acids. The full variable domain, completed using reference TRBV9 and TRBJ2-3, is DSGVTQTPKHLITATGQRVTLRCSPRSGDLSVYWYQQSLDQGLQFLIQYYNGEERAKGNILERFSAQQFPDLHSELNLSSLELGDSALYFCASSVVDGISDTQYFGPGTRLTVL.

The V and J genes are TRBV7-2 and TRBJ1-2; 7 bases match TRBD1. Germline-derived CDR1 and CDR2 are SGHTA and FQGNSA. This CDR3 contains 14 residues. The V gene end was trimmed by 4 bases and the J gene end by 2 bases; junction bases not matched to a gene: 4. CDR3 sequence reads: CASSSQTGNYGYTF. The CDR3 region has the DNA TGTGCCAGCAGCTCCCAGACAGGGAACTATGGCTACACCTTC.

This chain joins TRBV14 and TRBJ2-2; possibly TRBD1 for D (5 bases). The germline V and J ends were trimmed by 0 bases and 3 bases, with 11 bases remaining between them. Germline assignment: CDR1 SGHDN and CDR2 FVKESK. There are 16 residues in the CDR3. As DNA, the CDR3 is TGTGCCAGCAGCCAAGATGGGGCAGGCTACACCGGGGAGCTGTTTTTT. Translation: CASSQDGAGYTGELFF.

Only one count was recorded for this clone. This chain connects TRBV27 to TRBJ2-1; D gene unclear. V was clipped by 2 bases and J by 8 bases, with 4 bases between them. CDR1 and CDR2 from the germline V gene are MNHEY and SMNVEV (reference sequence). The CDR3 consists of 11 residues. Here the CDR3 reads CASSLGYEQFF. CDR3 nucleotide sequence: TGTGCCAGCAGTTTAGGCTATGAGCAGTTCTTC.

A remark on this clone: One end of the junction does not line up with germline, which may come from a read error. This chain links TRBV28 with TRBJ1-1; D uncertain. Germline lookup yields CDR1 MDHEN and CDR2 SYDVKM. This CDR3 comprises 11 residues. DNA for the CDR3: TGTGCCAGCAGTTCGAACAGTGAAGCTTTCTTT. The encoded protein is CASSSNSEAFF.

This clone was counted between two and nine times. V usage is TRBV2 and J usage is TRBJ2-7, with a possible D match to TRBD2 (6 bases). Trimming shortened V by 6 bases and J by 6 bases, and 15 bases separated the two germline ends. The CDR3 is 13 residues long. The germline V gene encodes CDR1 SNHLY and CDR2 FYNNEI. Written as DNA, the CDR3 is TGTGCCAGCAGGGGTACTAGCAGTGTCGAGCAGTACTTC. It yields the protein CASRGTSSVEQYF.

The chain has TRBV7-2 and TRBJ1-2; the D gene is possibly TRBD1 (6 bases). Germline V lookup: CDR1 SGHTA, CDR2 FQGNSA. Trimming took off 1 base at V and 2 bases at J, with 14 bases between the two ends. This CDR3 spans 16 amino acids. CDR3 in DNA: TGTGCCAGCAGCTTAGACAGGGCAGATATGAACTATGGCTACACCTTC. Translated, it gives CASSLDRADMNYGYTF. The variable domain in full, completed from reference TRBV7-2 and TRBJ1-2, reads GAGVSQSPSNKVTEKGKDVELRCDPISGHTALYWYRQSLGQGLEFLIYFQGNSAPDKSGLPSDRFSAERTGGSVSTLTIQRTQQEDSAVYLCASSLDRADMNYGYTFGSGTRLTVV.

The chain joins TRBV30 to TRBJ2-5; possible D gene TRBD1, 7 bases. V was trimmed by 3 bases and J by 4 bases, leaving 12 bases between them. The CDR3 length is 13 residues. From germline, CDR1 is GTSNPN and CDR2 SVGIG (reference sequence). The CDR3 bases are TGTGCCTGGAGCAGGGGGGCGAGAGAGACCCAGTACTTC. Translating gives CAWSRGARETQYF.

This chain connects TRBV7-9 to TRBJ2-2; TRBD1 matches 8 bases. The V segment lost 0 bases and the J segment 1 base; nucleotides outside the gene matches: 4. The CDR3 runs 17 residues. CDR1 and CDR2 from the germline V gene are SEHNR and FQNEAQ (reference sequence). This CDR3 is CASSLALTGGNTGELFF. In DNA form, the CDR3 reads TGTGCCAGCAGCTTAGCCCTCACAGGGGGGAACACCGGGGAGCTGTTTTTT.

The chain combines TRBV6-5 with TRBJ1-1; D is undetermined. The germline V gene has CDR1 MNHEY and CDR2 SVGAGI. The CDR3 length is 13 residues. The germline V and J ends were trimmed by 5 bases and 10 bases, with 17 bases remaining between them. The CDR3, as DNA: TGTGCCAGCAGTGAGACTGTCACAACGCCAGCTTTCTTT. Encoded protein: CASSETVTTPAFF.

The sample holds a few counts of this clone. V usage is TRBV29-1 and J usage is TRBJ1-1; tentative D call: TRBD1 (6 bases). Looked up from germline, CDR1 is SQVTM and CDR2 is ANQGSEA. The CDR3 runs to 15 residues. Trimming removed 7 bases at V and 4 bases at J, with 22 bases between. The CDR3 DNA reads as TGCAGCGCCCGACAGGAGGTGATGCTCGGCACTGAAGCTTTCTTT. Translation gives CSARQEVMLGTEAFF.

This chain links TRBV30 with TRBJ1-4; D perhaps matches TRBD1 (5 bases). Trimming removed 5 bases from V and 3 bases from J, with 10 bases in between. CDR1 GTSNPN and CDR2 SVGIG come from the germline V gene (reference sequence). CDR3 size: 13 residues. The CDR3 region has the DNA TGTGCCTGGCGGAGGACATCTAATGAAAAACTGTTTTTT. Its translation is CAWRRTSNEKLFF.

The gene calls are TRBV4-1 and TRBJ2-3, with 9 bases aligning to TRBD2. CDR1 and CDR2 from the germline V gene are MGHRA and YSYEKL. V shed 7 bases, J shed 0 bases, and the junction held 8 bases outside the gene matches. This CDR3 region has 16 residues. The CDR3 protein is CASTSGLAGSTDTQYF. The CDR3 region has the DNA TGCGCCAGCACCTCAGGCCTAGCGGGAAGCACAGATACGCAGTATTTT.

The genes are TRBV28 and TRBJ2-5; 7 positions agree with TRBD2. Unmatched junction bases numbered 7, after V lost 2 bases and J lost 7 bases. CDR3 length equals 14 residues. Germline-derived CDR1 and CDR2 are MDHEN and SYDVKM. The CDR3 DNA sequence: TGTGCCAGCAGTTTAATTTCCAGGGAGGGGACCCAGTACTTC. This sequence encodes CASSLISREGTQYF.

The gene calls are TRBV7-9 and TRBJ2-2; D tentatively fits TRBD1 or TRBD2 (5 bases each). The CDR3 length is 17 residues. Germline V lookup: CDR1 SEHNR, CDR2 FQNEAQ (reference sequence). Trimming cost V 3 bases and J 6 bases, with 20 bases left between them. CDR3 amino acids: CASSLTPGTGRPGELFF. For the CDR3, the DNA is TGTGCCAGCAGCTTGACCCCTGGAACGGGGCGTCCCGGGGAGCTGTTTTTT.

This clone has only one observation. A read error is possible here, since a much larger clone lies one base away. The rearrangement uses TRBV7-2 and TRBJ1-6; TRBD1 might be the D (5 bases). The germline V and J ends were trimmed by 1 base and 9 bases, with 10 bases remaining between them. The germline gives CDR1 SGHTA, CDR2 FQGNSA. CDR3 size: 14 residues. The DNA for the CDR3 is TGTGCCAGCAGCTTAGTACGGGACCCTTCACCCCTCCACTTT. Its translation: CASSLVRDPSPLHF.

The chain recombines TRBV19 with TRBJ1-1, with no clear D. Trimming took 2 bases from V and 0 from J, leaving 4 bases between them. Germline V gene data show CDR1 as LNHDA and CDR2 as SQIVND (reference sequence). The CDR3 totals 13 residues. CDR3 residues: CASSISVNTEAFF. In nucleotides, the CDR3 is TGTGCCAGTAGTATATCGGTGAACACTGAAGCTTTCTTT.